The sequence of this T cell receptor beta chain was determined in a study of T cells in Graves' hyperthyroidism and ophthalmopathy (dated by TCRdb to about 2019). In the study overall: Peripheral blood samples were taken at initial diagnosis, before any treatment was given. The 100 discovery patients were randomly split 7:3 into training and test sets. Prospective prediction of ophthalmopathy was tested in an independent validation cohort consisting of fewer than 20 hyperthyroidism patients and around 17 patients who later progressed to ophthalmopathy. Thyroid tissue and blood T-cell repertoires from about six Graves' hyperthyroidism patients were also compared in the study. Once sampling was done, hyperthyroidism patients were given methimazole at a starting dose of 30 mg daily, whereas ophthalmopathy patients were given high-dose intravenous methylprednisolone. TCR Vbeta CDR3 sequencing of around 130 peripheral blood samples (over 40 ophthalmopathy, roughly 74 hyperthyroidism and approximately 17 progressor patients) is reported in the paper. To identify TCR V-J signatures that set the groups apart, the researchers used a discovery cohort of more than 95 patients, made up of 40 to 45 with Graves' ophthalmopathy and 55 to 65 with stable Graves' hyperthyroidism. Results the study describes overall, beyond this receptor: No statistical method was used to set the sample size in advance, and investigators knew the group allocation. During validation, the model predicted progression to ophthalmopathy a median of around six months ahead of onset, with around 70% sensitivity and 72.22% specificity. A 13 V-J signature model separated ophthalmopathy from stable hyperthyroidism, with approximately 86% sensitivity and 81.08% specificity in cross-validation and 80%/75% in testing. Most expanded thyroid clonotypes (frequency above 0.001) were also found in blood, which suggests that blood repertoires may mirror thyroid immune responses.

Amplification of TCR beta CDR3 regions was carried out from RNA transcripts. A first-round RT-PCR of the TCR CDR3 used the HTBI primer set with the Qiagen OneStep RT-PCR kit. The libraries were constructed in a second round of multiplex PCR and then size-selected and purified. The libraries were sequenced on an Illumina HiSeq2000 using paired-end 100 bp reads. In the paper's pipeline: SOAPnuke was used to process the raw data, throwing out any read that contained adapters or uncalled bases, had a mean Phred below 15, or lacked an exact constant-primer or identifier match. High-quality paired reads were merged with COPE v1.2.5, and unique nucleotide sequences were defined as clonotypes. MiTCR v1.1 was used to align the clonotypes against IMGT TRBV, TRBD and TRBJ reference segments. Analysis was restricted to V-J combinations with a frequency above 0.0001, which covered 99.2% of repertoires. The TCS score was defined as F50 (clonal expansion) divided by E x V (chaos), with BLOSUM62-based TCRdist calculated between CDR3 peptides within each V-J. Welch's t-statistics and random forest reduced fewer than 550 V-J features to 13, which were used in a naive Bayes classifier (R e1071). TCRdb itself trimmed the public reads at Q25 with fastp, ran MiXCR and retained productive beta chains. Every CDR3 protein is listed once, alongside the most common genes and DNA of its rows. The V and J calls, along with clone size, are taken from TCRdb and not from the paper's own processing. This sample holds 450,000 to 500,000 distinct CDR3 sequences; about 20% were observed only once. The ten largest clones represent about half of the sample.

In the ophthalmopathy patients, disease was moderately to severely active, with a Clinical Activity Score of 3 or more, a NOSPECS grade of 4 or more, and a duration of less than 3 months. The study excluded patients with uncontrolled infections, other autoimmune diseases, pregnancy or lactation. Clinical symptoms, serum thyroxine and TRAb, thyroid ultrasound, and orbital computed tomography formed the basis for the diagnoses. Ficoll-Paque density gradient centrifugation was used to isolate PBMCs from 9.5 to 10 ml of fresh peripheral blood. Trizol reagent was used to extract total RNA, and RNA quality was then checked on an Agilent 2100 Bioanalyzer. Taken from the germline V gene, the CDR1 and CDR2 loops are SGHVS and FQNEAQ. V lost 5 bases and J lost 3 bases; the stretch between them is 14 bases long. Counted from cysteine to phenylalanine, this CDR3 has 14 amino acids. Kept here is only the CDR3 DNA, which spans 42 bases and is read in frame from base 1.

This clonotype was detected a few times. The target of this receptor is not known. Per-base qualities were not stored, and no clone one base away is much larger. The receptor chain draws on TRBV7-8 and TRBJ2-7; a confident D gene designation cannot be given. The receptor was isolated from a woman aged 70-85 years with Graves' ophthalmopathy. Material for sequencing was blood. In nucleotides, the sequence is TGTGCCAGCAGCCCAGGAGACTCCTACTACGAGCAGTACTTC. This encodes CASSPGDSYYEQYF.